The 6 T cell receptor beta chains below all came from one sample that was sequenced in a study of follicular helper T cells after annual influenza vaccination. The time point was: 2014-2015 season, 7 days after vaccination. The method was immunoSEQ multiplex PCR; TCRdb's version includes in-frame clones alone and lacks a portion of them. The data contain around 4,300 clones, roughly 82% of them seen just once; the ten biggest clones take up around 0.8%. Sequencing was performed on CXCR5- memory CD4+ T cells sorted from blood, taken 7 days after influenza vaccination. These receptors originate from an adult who received the influenza vaccine.

This rearrangement joins TRBV7-9 to TRBJ1-6, with TRBD1 matching over 7 bases. Trimming removed 6 bases from V and 7 bases from J; junction bases left unmatched: 6. The germline V gene has CDR1 SEHNR and CDR2 FQNEAQ (reference sequence). CDR3 size: 14 residues. The CDR3 coding sequence is TGTGCCAGCAGTCCCGGACAGGCGAATTCACCCCTCCACTTT. Translated: CASSPGQANSPLHF.

The chain joins TRBV5-6 to TRBJ1-2, with 8 bases that match TRBD1. Trimming cost V 0 bases and J 8 bases; bases outside gene matches: 3. The germline gives CDR1 SGHDT, CDR2 YYEEEE. CDR3 length equals 13 residues. The CDR3, as DNA: TGTGCCAGCAGCTTGGCAGGGGGCGCGGGCTACACCTTC. Protein: CASSLAGGAGYTF.

The chain has TRBV4-1 and TRBJ2-1, with D possibly being TRBD2 (6 bases). The germline V gene has CDR1 MGHRA and CDR2 YSYEKL. The CDR3 consists of 15 residues. V dropped 4 bases and J dropped 2 bases, with 12 bases sitting between them. CDR3 nucleotide sequence: TGCGCCAGCAGCCGTCAGCGGGTGACCTACAATGAGCAGTTCTTC. Translation gives CASSRQRVTYNEQFF.

V gene TRBV29-1 combines with J gene TRBJ1-2; D unresolved. CDR3 length equals 14 residues. The V end lost 4 bases, the J end lost 8 bases, and 20 bases lay between the germline ends. The germline gives CDR1 SQVTM, CDR2 ANQGSEA. CDR3 protein: CSVGLVGYGMGYTF. The CDR3 DNA reads TGCAGCGTTGGTCTGGTGGGGTATGGAATGGGCTACACCTTC.

The V and J genes are TRBV14 and TRBJ2-3; 8 nucleotides match TRBD1. J lost 6 bases, V lost 1 base, and 12 bases had no gene match. The CDR3 is made up of 17 amino acids. Germline assignment: CDR1 SGHDN and CDR2 FVKESK. In DNA, the CDR3 is TGTGCCAGCAGCCAAGGAAGGACAGGGAAAGTGTTGGATACGCAGTATTTT. It translates to CASSQGRTGKVLDTQYF.

The V and J genes are TRBV18 and TRBJ1-3, with TRBD1 matching over 7 bases. CDR3 size: 16 residues. After removal of 7 bases from V and 0 bases from J, the junction contained 9 bases not matched to a gene. Germline values: CDR1 KGHSH, CDR2 LQKENI. The CDR3 loop reads CASFTTGQSSGNTIYF. CDR3 sequence (DNA): TGTGCCAGCTTCACCACGGGACAGAGCTCTGGAAACACCATATATTTT.